A selection of T cell receptor beta chains follows, all from one sample in a study of memory CD4+ T cells and cytomegalovirus serostatus. Data came from immunoSEQ multiplex PCR; TCRdb stores just in-frame clones and leaves some out. The sample consists of just over 45,000 clones, around four fifths of them appearing once. The specimen was memory CD4+ T cells from blood. Receptors were obtained from an adult in good health and CMV-seronegative. The CDR3 runs from the conserved cysteine through the conserved F or W. A D gene is named only where the DNA matches it firmly. Not all rows give a size; the values are once, few, many and, for expanded clones, a class.

clone_size,v_call,j_call,d_call,cdr3_aa,cdr3_nt
once,TRBV5-1,TRBJ1-4,TRBD1,CASCYQGANEKLFF,TGCGCCAGCTGCTACCAGGGGGCTAATGAAAAACTGTTTTTT
NA,TRBV2,TRBJ2-1,NA,CASSLVRRGLTSYNEQFF,TGTGCCAGCAGCCTTGTTCGGAGGGGGCTGACTTCGTACAATGAGCAGTTCTTC
NA,TRBV9,TRBJ2-7,TRBD2,CASSVASGGYEQYF,TGTGCCAGCAGCGTAGCTAGCGGGGGCTACGAGCAGTACTTC
NA,TRBV5-1,TRBJ2-2,NA,CASSKGRGLNDGELFF,TGCGCCAGCAGCAAGGGGAGGGGGCTGAACGACGGGGAGCTGTTTTTT
NA,TRBV7-3,TRBJ2-7,NA,CASSLTGFNEQYF,TGTGCCAGCAGCTTAACAGGGTTCAACGAGCAGTACTTC
once,TRBV29-1,TRBJ1-1,NA,CSVERAQNTEAFF,TGCAGCGTTGAGAGAGCCCAGAACACTGAAGCTTTCTTT
NA,TRBV5-8,TRBJ2-7,NA,CASSLVTRVYDEQYF,TGTGCCAGCAGCTTGGTGACTAGGGTTTACGACGAGCAGTACTTC
NA,TRBV9,TRBJ2-2,NA,CASSWESGHGTGELFF,TGTGCCAGCAGTTGGGAAAGCGGGCACGGCACCGGGGAGCTGTTTTTT
NA,TRBV2,TRBJ2-4,TRBD2,CASTGLAGGVPKNIQYF,TGTGCCAGCACCGGACTAGCGGGGGGGGTGCCCAAAAACATTCAGTACTTC
NA,TRBV15,TRBJ2-3,NA,CATSRDVAGINPGGTDTQYF,TGTGCCACCAGCAGAGATGTTGCGGGGATTAACCCCGGGGGCACAGATACGCAGTATTTT
many,TRBV5-4,TRBJ2-5,NA,CASSRTVFQETQYF,TGTGCCAGCAGTCGCACGGTCTTTCAAGAGACCCAGTACTTC
NA,TRBV30,TRBJ1-4,NA,CASWTIRSEKLFF,TGTGCCTCATGGACAATAAGGAGTGAAAAACTGTTTTTT
NA,TRBV7-2,TRBJ1-6,NA,CASSLRQPKSPLHF,TGTGCCAGCAGCTTACGACAGCCGAAATCACCCCTCCACTTT
few,TRBV6-5,TRBJ1-6,NA,CASSYAHNSPLHF,TGTGCCAGCAGTTACGCCCATAATTCACCCCTCCACTTT
NA,TRBV4-2,TRBJ1-2,NA,CASSQEGTYGYTF,TGTGCCAGCAGCCAAGAGGGGACCTATGGCTACACCTTC
NA,TRBV5-6,TRBJ1-6,TRBD1,CASRPGQGTLYNSPLHF,TGTGCCAGCAGACCGGGACAGGGGACCCTCTATAATTCACCCCTCCACTTT
NA,TRBV2,TRBJ2-1,TRBD2,CAFEPTSGGDNEQFF,TGTGCCTTCGAACCTACTAGCGGGGGGGATAATGAGCAGTTCTTC
NA,TRBV19,TRBJ1-2,NA,CASSIQGNYGYTF,TGTGCCAGTAGTATCCAGGGGAACTATGGCTACACCTTC
NA,TRBV7-2,TRBJ1-5,NA,CASSLVGGANQPQHF,TGTGCCAGCAGCTTAGTCGGGGGGGCGAATCAGCCCCAGCATTTT
NA,TRBV7-8,TRBJ1-2,NA,CASSSLRGTANYGYTF,TGTGCCAGCAGCTCACTTCGGGGGACCGCTAACTATGGCTACACCTTC
NA,TRBV5-5,TRBJ2-7,NA,CASSLRADIYEQYF,TGTGCCAGCAGCTTAAGGGCCGATATCTACGAGCAGTACTTC
few,TRBV9,TRBJ1-4,NA,CASSVQGANEKLFF,TGTGCCAGCAGCGTTCAGGGAGCTAATGAAAAACTGTTTTTT
NA,TRBV6-6,TRBJ2-5,NA,CASSFQQGETQYF,TGTGCCAGCAGCTTCCAGCAGGGGGAGACCCAGTACTTC
NA,TRBV19,TRBJ1-5,TRBD1,CASSTSPGQGHQPQHF,TGTGCCAGTAGTACCTCTCCGGGACAGGGGCATCAGCCCCAGCATTTT
NA,TRBV4-2,TRBJ1-3,NA,CASSQDNAGAGNTIYF,TGTGCCAGCAGCCAAGATAACGCCGGAGCTGGAAACACCATATATTTT
NA,TRBV2,TRBJ2-5,TRBD2,CASSWTSGEQETQYF,TGTGCCAGCAGTTGGACTAGCGGGGAGCAAGAGACCCAGTACTTC
NA,TRBV5-8,TRBJ2-7,NA,CASSLGRLLSYEQYF,TGTGCCAGCAGCTTAGGCAGGCTCCTCTCCTACGAGCAGTACTTC
NA,TRBV5-1,TRBJ2-7,NA,CASSLDVYEQYF,TGCGCCAGCAGCTTGGACGTCTACGAGCAGTACTTC
once,TRBV5-4,TRBJ1-3,NA,CASSPAGRGRGTIYF,TGTGCCAGCAGCCCGGCGGGCAGGGGCCGGGGCACCATATATTTT
NA,TRBV27,TRBJ2-3,TRBD1,CASEGQGSQYF,TGTGCCAGCGAGGGACAGGGGTCGCAGTATTTT
NA,TRBV7-2,TRBJ2-3,TRBD2,CASSSTSGGRTDTQYF,TGTGCCAGCAGCTCAACTAGCGGGGGCCGCACAGATACGCAGTATTTT
few,TRBV6-1,TRBJ1-1,NA,CASSEGRNTEAFF,TGTGCCAGCAGTGAGGGGCGGAACACTGAAGCTTTCTTT
NA,TRBV4-3,TRBJ2-1,NA,CASSQEGASVSNEQFF,TGCGCCAGCAGCCAAGAGGGGGCTAGTGTCTCAAATGAGCAGTTCTTC
NA,TRBV2,TRBJ2-1,NA,CASSPTSLEQFF,TGTGCCAGCAGTCCCACTAGTTTGGAGCAGTTCTTC
NA,TRBV7-9,TRBJ2-5,NA,CASSLSGALRTQYF,TGTGCCAGCAGCTTATCCGGGGCCCTGCGGACCCAGTACTTC
NA,TRBV19,TRBJ1-1,NA,CASRLGANTEAFF,TGTGCCAGTAGACTGGGGGCGAACACTGAAGCTTTCTTT
NA,TRBV30,TRBJ2-3,TRBD2,CAWTGTSGGGTDTQYF,TGTGCCTGGACTGGAACTAGCGGGGGGGGCACAGATACGCAGTATTTT
NA,TRBV6-5,TRBJ2-7,NA,CASSYSIGYEQYF,TGTGCCAGCAGTTACTCGATAGGCTACGAGCAGTACTTC
NA,TRBV11-2,TRBJ2-3,TRBD1,CASSTRPGQRTDTQYF,TGTGCCAGCAGCACACGCCCGGGACAGCGCACAGATACGCAGTATTTT
NA,TRBV19,TRBJ2-2,NA,CASARARDTGELFF,TGTGCCAGTGCCCGTGCCCGTGACACCGGGGAGCTGTTTTTT
once,TRBV15,TRBJ1-4,NA,CATSTQKPGGTALNEKLFF,TGTGCCACCAGCACTCAAAAACCGGGGGGAACGGCCCTAAATGAAAAACTGTTTTTT
NA,TRBV5-4,TRBJ1-1,NA,CASSPGAGVGNTEAFF,TGTGCCAGCAGTCCTGGGGCTGGGGTAGGAAACACTGAAGCTTTCTTT
NA,TRBV6-1,TRBJ1-5,NA,CASRGSTHQPQHF,TGTGCCAGCAGGGGGAGTACGCATCAACCCCAGCATTTT
NA,TRBV27,TRBJ1-6,NA,CASRETGSPLHF,TGTGCCAGCAGGGAGACGGGATCACCCCTCCACTTT
once,TRBV12-5,TRBJ2-3,TRBD1,CASGLGRQGADTQYF,TGTGCTAGTGGTTTGGGCCGACAGGGGGCAGATACGCAGTATTTT
NA,TRBV5-4,TRBJ2-5,NA,CASSLGGVPTQYF,TGTGCCAGCAGCTTAGGGGGAGTGCCGACCCAGTACTTC
NA,TRBV7-3,TRBJ2-5,NA,CASSPNTMETQYF,TGTGCCAGCAGCCCGAACACAATGGAGACCCAGTACTTC
NA,TRBV14,TRBJ1-1,TRBD1,CASSLRTGAGTEAFF,TGTGCCAGCAGCCTCAGGACAGGGGCGGGCACTGAAGCTTTCTTT
NA,TRBV6-5,TRBJ2-7,NA,CASNTRSAYEQYF,TGTGCCAGCAACACCAGGTCCGCCTACGAGCAGTACTTC
NA,TRBV9,TRBJ2-3,TRBD2,CASSVGTSGRTDTQYF,TGTGCCAGCAGCGTAGGGACTAGCGGTCGCACAGATACGCAGTATTTT
NA,TRBV7-9,TRBJ2-1,TRBD2,CASSSKKRDPSSYNEQFF,TGTGCCAGCAGCAGTAAGAAGCGGGACCCGAGCTCCTACAATGAGCAGTTCTTC
NA,TRBV11-3,TRBJ2-1,NA,CASSLDPAASYNEQFF,TGTGCCAGCAGCTTAGATCCAGCGGCCTCATACAATGAGCAGTTCTTC
few,TRBV27,TRBJ2-1,NA,CASSSYNLYNEQFF,TGTGCCAGCAGTTCCTACAACCTCTACAATGAGCAGTTCTTC
NA,TRBV7-2,TRBJ1-3,NA,CASSLALQGGNTIYF,TGTGCCAGCAGCTTAGCGCTACAGGGCGGAAACACCATATATTTT
NA,TRBV13,TRBJ2-7,NA,CASSLPYEQYF,TGTGCCAGCAGCCTCCCCTACGAGCAGTACTTC
NA,TRBV5-1,TRBJ2-1,NA,CASSLNEEQFF,TGCGCCAGCAGCTTGAATGAGGAGCAGTTCTTC
NA,TRBV2,TRBJ1-5,TRBD1,CASSYTGTASNQPQHF,TGTGCCAGCAGTTACACCGGGACAGCCAGCAATCAGCCCCAGCATTTT
NA,TRBV7-2,TRBJ2-3,NA,CASSLEAAGGPDTQYF,TGTGCCAGCAGCTTAGAAGCGGCAGGGGGGCCAGATACGCAGTATTTT